Below, one T cell receptor (beta chain) is given with its context. The germline V gene encodes CDR1 SNHLY and CDR2 FYNNEI. The CDR3 consists of 14 residues. Deletions cut 6 bases from V and 0 bases from J, with 11 bases between. The data derive from a study of blood T cell repertoires in COVID-19. Study summary: There were acute and convalescent COVID-19 samples, and they came from the United States, Italy and Spain. The cDNA or gDNA used as material had been derived from T cells, B-cell-depleted T cells, or PBMCs.

Per the study methods: From reference gene primer amplification, estimates of nucleated cell counts were derived. Clones were sequenced by immunoSEQ multiplex PCR, and TCRdb holds only the in-frame ones, with some missing. V and J calls plus clone size are reproduced from that table; the DNA served to infer D and trimming. The data show tens of thousands of clones, 70% to 80% seen once. The sample taken for sequencing was peripheral blood. This chain uses TRBV2 with TRBJ1-1; TRBD1 is a possible D gene (6 bases). The receptor was derived from a man of 80 years or more with active or convalescent COVID-19. This chain's CDR3 is CASREQGMNTEAFF. In DNA form, the CDR3 reads TGTGCCAGCAGGGAACAGGGAATGAACACTGAAGCTTTCTTT.